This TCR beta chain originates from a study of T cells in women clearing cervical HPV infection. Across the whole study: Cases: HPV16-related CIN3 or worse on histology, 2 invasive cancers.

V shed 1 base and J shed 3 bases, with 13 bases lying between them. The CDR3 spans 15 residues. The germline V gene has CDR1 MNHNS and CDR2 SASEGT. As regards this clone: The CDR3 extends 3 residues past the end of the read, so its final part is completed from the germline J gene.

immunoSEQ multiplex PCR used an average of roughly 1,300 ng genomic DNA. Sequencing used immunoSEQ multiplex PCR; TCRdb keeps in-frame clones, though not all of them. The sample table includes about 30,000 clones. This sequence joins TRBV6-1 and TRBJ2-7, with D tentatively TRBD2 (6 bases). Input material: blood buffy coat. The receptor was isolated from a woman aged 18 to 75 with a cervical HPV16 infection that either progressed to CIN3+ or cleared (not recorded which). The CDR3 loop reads CASSEGRGLHYEQYF. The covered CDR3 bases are TGTGCCAGCAGTGAAGGGAGGGGCCTACACTACGAG.